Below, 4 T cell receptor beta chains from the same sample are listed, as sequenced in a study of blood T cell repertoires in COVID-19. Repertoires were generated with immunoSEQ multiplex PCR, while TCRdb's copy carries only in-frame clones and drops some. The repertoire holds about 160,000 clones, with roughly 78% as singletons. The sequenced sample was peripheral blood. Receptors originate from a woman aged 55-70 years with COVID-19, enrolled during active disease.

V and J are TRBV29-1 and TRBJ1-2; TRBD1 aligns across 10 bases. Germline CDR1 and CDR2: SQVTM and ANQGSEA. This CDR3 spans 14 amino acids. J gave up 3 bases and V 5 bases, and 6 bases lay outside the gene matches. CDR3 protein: CSVKGQGNYYGYTF. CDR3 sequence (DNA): TGCAGCGTTAAGGGACAGGGGAACTACTATGGCTACACCTTC.

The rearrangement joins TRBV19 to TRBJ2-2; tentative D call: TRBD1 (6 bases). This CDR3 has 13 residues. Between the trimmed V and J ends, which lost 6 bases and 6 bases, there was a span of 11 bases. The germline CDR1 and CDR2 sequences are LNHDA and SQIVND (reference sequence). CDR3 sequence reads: CASSHRAPGELFF. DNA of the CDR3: TGTGCCAGTAGCCACAGGGCCCCCGGGGAGCTGTTTTTT.

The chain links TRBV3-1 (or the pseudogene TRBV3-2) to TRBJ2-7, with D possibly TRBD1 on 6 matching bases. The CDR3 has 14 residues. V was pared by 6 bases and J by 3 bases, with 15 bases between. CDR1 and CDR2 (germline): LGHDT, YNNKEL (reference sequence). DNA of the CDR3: TGTGCCAGCAGTGGCATGGACAGCAACTACGAGCAGTACTTC. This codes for CASSGMDSNYEQYF.

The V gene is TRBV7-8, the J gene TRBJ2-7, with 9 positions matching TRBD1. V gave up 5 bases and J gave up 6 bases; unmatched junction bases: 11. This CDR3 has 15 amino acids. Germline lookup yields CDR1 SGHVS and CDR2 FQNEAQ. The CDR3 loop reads CASSTGTGPNSEQYV. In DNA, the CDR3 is TGTGCCAGCAGCACGGGGACAGGGCCCAACAGCGAGCAGTACGTC.